This is a list of T cell receptor beta chains from one sample in a study of shared clonotypes between healthy human individuals. Measured with immunoSEQ multiplex PCR; TCRdb has only the in-frame clones, and not every one. The table has 2 million to 3 million clones, roughly 93% seen once; the top ten hold 0.36%. What was sequenced was naive CD4+ T cells from PBMCs. These receptors were collected from a man between 18 and 35 years old in good health. Some clones in this sample may be carry-over from other donors' samples. Each CDR3 is given with its conserved first and last residue. D genes are given only for firm matches. Clone sizes are given selectively: once, few, many, or a class where the clone is expanded.

V	size	D	J	CDR3	DNA
TRBV6-5	-	TRBD1	TRBJ1-1	CASSYRTGGLYTEAFF	TGTGCCAGCAGTTACCGGACAGGGGGTTTGTACACTGAAGCTTTCTTT
TRBV15	-	-	TRBJ2-4	CATSTNPRSSGKNIQYF	TGTGCCACCAGCACTAATCCGAGGTCCAGCGGGAAAAACATTCAGTACTTC
TRBV5-4	-	TRBD1	TRBJ2-1	CASSSLTGAVYNEQFF	TGTGCCAGCAGCTCGCTAACAGGGGCAGTCTACAATGAGCAGTTCTTC
TRBV28	-	-	TRBJ2-1	CASGEEGRYNEQFF	TGTGCCAGCGGGGAGGAGGGGCGGTACAATGAGCAGTTCTTC
TRBV7-9	-	TRBD1	TRBJ2-1	CASSLGQGAGNEQFF	TGTGCCAGCAGCTTGGGACAGGGAGCCGGCAATGAGCAGTTCTTC
TRBV9	-	-	TRBJ2-3	CASSVGGSVSDTQYF	TGTGCCAGCAGCGTTGGGGGGAGCGTGTCAGATACGCAGTATTTT
TRBV6-5	once	TRBD1	TRBJ2-7	CASSQGTGEQYF	TGTGCCAGCAGCCAAGGGACAGGCGAGCAGTACTTC
TRBV5-1	-	-	TRBJ2-2	CASSLGGGELFF	TGCGCCAGCAGCTTGGGCGGCGGGGAGCTGTTTTTT
TRBV11-2	-	-	TRBJ1-1	CASSPPMNTEAFF	TGTGCCAGCAGCCCCCCTATGAACACTGAAGCTTTCTTT
TRBV5-6	-	TRBD2	TRBJ2-5	CASNRLAGEETQYF	TGTGCCAGCAATCGACTAGCGGGAGAAGAGACCCAGTACTTC
TRBV7-9	-	-	TRBJ1-6	CASYRSPLHF	TGTGCCAGCTATCGGTCACCCCTCCACTTT
TRBV5-1	-	-	TRBJ2-7	CASSLAAGTTYEQYF	TGCGCCAGCAGCTTGGCGGCGGGAACGACCTACGAGCAGTACTTC
TRBV7-3	-	TRBD1	TRBJ2-5	CASSLTGQGDRQETQYF	TGTGCCAGCAGCTTAACTGGACAGGGAGACCGACAAGAGACCCAGTACTTC
TRBV29-1	-	-	TRBJ2-5	CSVLGGQETQYF	TGCAGCGTTCTAGGGGGCCAAGAGACCCAGTACTTC
TRBV2	-	-	TRBJ1-1	CASSEAGQGYTEAFF	TGTGCCAGCAGTGAAGCGGGGCAGGGGTACACTGAAGCTTTCTTT
TRBV27	-	-	TRBJ2-6	CASSSYGSGANVLTF	TGTGCCAGCAGTTCTTACGGATCTGGGGCCAACGTCCTGACTTTC
TRBV18	-	-	TRBJ2-7	CASSRPEETGSYEQYF	TGTGCCAGCTCCCGACCAGAGGAGACAGGATCCTACGAGCAGTACTTC
TRBV5-1	-	TRBD2	TRBJ2-7	CASSGRTSGSYYEQYF	TGCGCCAGCAGCGGACGGACTAGCGGGAGTTATTACGAGCAGTACTTC
TRBV25-1	-	TRBD1	TRBJ2-2	CASSDGRGLRSTGELFF	TGTGCCAGCAGTGATGGCAGGGGGCTACGATCGACCGGGGAGCTGTTTTTT
TRBV27	once	-	TRBJ2-6	CASTFFLGQTGANVLTF	TGTGCCAGCACCTTTTTCTTAGGCCAAACTGGGGCCAACGTCCTGACTTTC
TRBV18	-	-	TRBJ2-7	CASSRGALSSYEQYF	TGTGCCAGCTCAAGAGGGGCCCTAAGCTCCTACGAGCAGTACTTC
TRBV4-2	-	TRBD2	TRBJ2-3	CASSQDRGGDTQYF	TGTGCCAGCAGCCAAGATCGGGGGGGGGATACGCAGTATTTT
TRBV4-3	-	TRBD1	TRBJ2-3	CASSQGGQGGSTDTQYF	TGCGCCAGCAGCCAAGGGGGACAGGGAGGGAGCACAGATACGCAGTATTTT
TRBV11-2	-	-	TRBJ2-3	CASSTTGTRRSF	TGTGCCAGCAGCACGACCGGGACCCGCAGGAGTTTT
TRBV11-2	-	TRBD1	TRBJ2-2	CASSLRAGTGDTGELFF	TGTGCCAGCAGCTTACGTGCAGGGACAGGGGACACCGGGGAGCTGTTTTTT
TRBV18	-	-	TRBJ1-5	CASSPSGNQPQHF	TGTGCCAGCTCACCATCTGGCAATCAGCCCCAGCATTTT
TRBV4-1	once	TRBD1	TRBJ1-4	CASSQAGTGGEKLFF	TGCGCCAGCAGCCAAGCCGGGACAGGCGGTGAAAAACTGTTTTTT
TRBV2	-	-	TRBJ2-2	CASSEEGGTGELFF	TGTGCCAGCAGTGAGGAAGGGGGTACCGGGGAGCTGTTTTTT
TRBV15	-	-	TRBJ2-7	CATSRELVYEQYF	TGTGCCACCAGCAGGGAATTGGTCTACGAGCAGTACTTC
TRBV4-2	-	-	TRBJ2-7	CASSQVSSGDTYEQYF	TGTGCCAGCAGCCAAGTTTCATCTGGCGACACCTACGAGCAGTACTTC
TRBV28	-	-	TRBJ2-2	CASSFFGPVGELFF	TGTGCCAGCAGTTTCTTTGGACCCGTGGGGGAGCTGTTTTTT
TRBV18	-	-	TRBJ1-3	CASSPPGFSGNTIYF	TGTGCCAGCTCACCCCCCGGATTCTCTGGAAACACCATATATTTT